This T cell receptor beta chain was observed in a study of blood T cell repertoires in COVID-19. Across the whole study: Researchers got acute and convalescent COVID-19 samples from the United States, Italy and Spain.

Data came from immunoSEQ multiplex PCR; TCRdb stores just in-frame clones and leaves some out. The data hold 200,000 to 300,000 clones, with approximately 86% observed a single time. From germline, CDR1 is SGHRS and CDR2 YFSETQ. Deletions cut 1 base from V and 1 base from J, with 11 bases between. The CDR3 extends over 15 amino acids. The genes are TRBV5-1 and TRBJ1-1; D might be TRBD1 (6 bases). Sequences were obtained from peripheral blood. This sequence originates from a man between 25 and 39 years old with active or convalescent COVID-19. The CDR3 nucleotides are TGCGCCAGCAGCTTGTGGGCCAGGGGGAACACTGAAGCTTTCTTT. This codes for CASSLWARGNTEAFF.